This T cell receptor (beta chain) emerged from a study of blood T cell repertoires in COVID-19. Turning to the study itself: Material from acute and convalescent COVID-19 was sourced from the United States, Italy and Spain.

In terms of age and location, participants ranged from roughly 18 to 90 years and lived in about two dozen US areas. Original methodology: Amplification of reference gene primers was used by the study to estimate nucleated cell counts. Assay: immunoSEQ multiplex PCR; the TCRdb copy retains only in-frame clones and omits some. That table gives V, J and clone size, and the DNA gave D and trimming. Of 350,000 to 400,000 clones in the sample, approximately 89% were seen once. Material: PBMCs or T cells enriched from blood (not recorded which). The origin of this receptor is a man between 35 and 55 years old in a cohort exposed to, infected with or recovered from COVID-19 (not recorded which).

The CDR3 reads CASYRGYNSPLHF. DNA of the CDR3: TGCGCCAGTTACAGGGGTTATAATTCACCCCTCCACTTT. V gene TRBV5-1 combines with J gene TRBJ1-6, with 7 nucleotides matching TRBD1. Germline V gives CDR1 SGHRS, CDR2 YFSETQ. The CDR3 runs to 13 residues. With 8 bases clipped from V and 4 bases from J, the junction kept 3 bases outside the gene matches. Looking up the rest from reference TRBV5-1 and TRBJ1-6 gives the full variable domain: KAGVTQTPRYLIKTRGQQVTLSCSPISGHRSVSWYQQTPGQGLQFLFEYFSETQRNKGNFPGRFSGRQFSNSRSEMNVSTLELGDSALYLCASYRGYNSPLHFGNGTRLTVT.